This T cell receptor beta chain was identified during a study of tumor and adjacent non-tumor tissue in lung cancer. In the study overall: Patients comprised 12 adenocarcinoma, 2 squamous cell carcinoma and 1 small cell lung cancer. Aged roughly 31 to 85 years, patients included about 11 men and about 5 women with stage I to III disease. Whole-study results and caveats: Significantly higher TCR diversity was found in tumor than normal lung. Normal lung showed higher cumulative top 100 clone frequency than tumor.

Germline loops: CDR1 MNHEY, CDR2 SVGAGI. This CDR3 contains 15 residues. J was trimmed by 6 bases and V by 6 bases; bases with no gene match: 11. The table lists this clonotype with a count of one. Its cognate antigen is unknown. A modified ARM-PCR protocol with three rounds of nested PCR amplified TCRbeta. TCRdb re-called the multiplex PCR reads with MiXCR, one entry per CDR3 protein. Found here are 75,000 to 90,000 distinct CDR3 sequences, around 76% of them singletons; the top ten hold just over 20%. The template was RNA from unsorted bulk tissue. This non-tumor lung sample came from over 3 cm beyond the tumor edge.

The receptor's source is a woman in her forties or fifties with non-small cell lung cancer. Sequenced sample: distant non-tumor lung tissue. The V call is TRBV6-5, the J call TRBJ1-1; 9 nucleotides line up with TRBD1. The CDR3 sequence is CASRLPGQGLPEAFF. The CDR3 nucleotides are TGTGCCAGCAGATTACCGGGACAGGGCCTCCCTGAAGCTTTCTTT.